This TCR beta chain is drawn from a study of blood T cell repertoires in COVID-19 (dated by TCRdb to 2018 to 2020). Some background on the complete study: Collaborator samples came from the United States, Italy and Spain and covered acute and convalescent phases of COVID-19. The repertoires were made available in a free public database intended to serve as a resource for research on the immune response to SARS-CoV-2. HLA class I and class II types, where available, came from metadata supplied by the sample provider rather than from assay-based typing. Deeply sampled blood TCRbeta repertoires from subjects exposed to, actively infected with, or recovered from COVID-19 were included in the dataset. Samples came from the ongoing ImmuneRACE study (first 160 participants) plus 1,254 subjects from 6 global collaborators. Nearly every sample came with metadata listing a de-identified subject ID, COVID-19 status, age in years and sex. The prospective study material was composed of cDNA or gDNA derived from T cells, B-cell-depleted T cells, or PBMCs. What the work shows at the level of the full study, not this receptor alone: Clinical and demographic metadata were provided uncurated, with the amount varying by source and participant.

In regard to this clone: Its antigen remains unidentified. No base quality information exists; no much larger clone differs at one position.

Participants in the prospective study were aged roughly 18 to 100 years, lived in about two dozen United States geographic areas, and enrolled through a virtual design. Cohort assignment in the prospective study relied on participant-reported clinical history from a screening survey and a study questionnaire. Recovered participants in ImmuneRACE Cohort 3 were defined by two consecutive negative NP/OP PCR tests, clearance by a healthcare professional, or resolution of symptoms. In the prospective study, mobile phlebotomists collected whole blood, serum and a nasopharyngeal or oropharyngeal swab from each participant. Prospective study participants could optionally give additional blood draws and questionnaires over a roughly two-month period. Blood samples from the prospective study were shipped frozen or at room temperature prior to DNA extraction. The immunoSEQ Assay, a bias-controlled multiplex PCR, was used to amplify TCRbeta CDR3 regions from genomic DNA. The original methods were these. The number of nucleated cells in each sample was estimated from the amplification of reference gene primers within the assay. To quantify the absolute abundance of each unique TCRbeta CDR3 rearrangement, sequence reads were collapsed and filtered. For each sample, productive Simpson clonality was calculated by taking the square root of Simpson's diversity index across productive rearrangements. TCRdb obtained this table from immuneACCESS and retained in-frame rearrangements with V and J assigned. These tables miss some clones; where compared with another copy, unresolved V genes account for less than half of the shortfall, and the remainder is unexplained. V, J and clone size reflect that table, while D and trimming were determined from the DNA. For this sample the table gives about 310,000 clones, of which approximately 89% were detected only once. Around a tenth of the sample is taken by the ten largest.

The germline V gene sets CDR1 to SNHLY and CDR2 to FYNNEI. V is pruned by 8 bases and J by 6 bases, leaving 4 bases of the junction without a gene match. The CDR3 runs 12 amino acids, cysteine and phenylalanine included. The only DNA kept is the CDR3, 36 bases in frame from the first base. This receptor was taken from a woman between 40 and 50 years old who had recovered from COVID-19. The rearranged segments are TRBV2 and TRBJ2-3; TRBD2 fits 8 bases in the junction. The sample comprised PBMCs or T cells enriched from blood (not recorded which). The CDR3 has the sequence CASGSSGDTQYF. The base sequence is TGTGCCAGCGGATCTAGCGGGGATACGCAGTATTTT. Beyond the CDR3, the reference TRBV2 and TRBJ2-3 genes provide the residues; the full variable domain reads: EPEVTQTPSHQVTQMGQEVILRCVPISNHLYFYWYRQILGQKVEFLVSFYNNEISEKSEIFDDQFSVERPDGSNFTLKIRSTKLEDSAMYFCASGSSGDTQYFGPGTRLTVL.